This passage covers 8 T cell receptor beta chains from one sample sequenced in a study of control samples from healthy donors and cancer patients. Some clones are missing from TCRdb's copy, which holds only in-frame ones; the method was immunoSEQ multiplex PCR. The sample carries fewer than 60,000 clones, about 95% recorded once. Sequences were obtained from blood. The receptor set was obtained from a man aged 30 to 45 in good health.

In regard to this clone: The junction shows a germline mismatch at one end, possibly a read error. The chain uses TRBV24-1 and TRBJ2-7; D gene uncertain. CDR1 is KGHDR and CDR2 is SFDVKD in the germline V gene. There are 11 residues in the CDR3. The CDR3 here is CATSDFGEQHF. CDR3 DNA: TGTGCCACCAGTGATTTTGGCGAGCAGCACTTC.

CDR3 DNA: TGTGCCAGCAGTTATGGGCAGGTCGGTTCTTTGGCTACGCAGTATTTT. Protein sequence: CASSYGQVGSLATQYF. The chain carries TRBV6-2 or TRBV6-3 and TRBJ2-3; D is ambiguous. The V end lost 3 bases, the J end lost 8 bases, and 21 bases lay between the germline ends. CDR3 length equals 16 residues. CDR1 is MNHEY, CDR2 SVGEGT, per germline.

V gene TRBV25-1 combines with J gene TRBJ2-3, with 8 bases matching TRBD2. The CDR3 spans 18 residues. Germline CDR1 and CDR2: MGHDK and SYGVNS. Trimming at V came to 3 bases and at J to 4 bases, leaving 15 bases not matched to a gene. The CDR3 DNA follows: TGTGCCAGCAGTGACCGGCGAGCGGGAGAGGGGCCAGCAGATACGCAGTATTTT. Translating it yields CASSDRRAGEGPADTQYF.

The chain has TRBV4-2 and TRBJ2-1; 7 positions agree with TRBD2. The CDR3 is made up of 14 amino acids. Trimming cost V 3 bases and J 7 bases; bases outside gene matches: 6. Germline CDR1 reads LGHNA; CDR2 reads YNFKEQ. The CDR3 loop reads CASSQGWGGNEQFF. The CDR3 DNA reads as TGTGCCAGCAGCCAGGGCTGGGGGGGTAATGAGCAGTTCTTC.

V is TRBV14 and J is TRBJ2-5, with 9 bases that match TRBD2. The CDR3 sequence is 16 residues long. J was trimmed by 6 bases and V by 1 base; bases with no gene match: 9. CDR1 SGHDN and CDR2 FVKESK come from the germline V gene. DNA of the CDR3: TGTGCCAGCAGCCAAGTAGTAGCGGGAGTATTAAAGACCCAGTACTTC. This gives the protein CASSQVVAGVLKTQYF.

This clone was found once. The gene calls are TRBV14 and TRBJ1-1; TRBD1 is a possible D gene (6 bases). The germline CDR1 and CDR2 sequences are SGHDN and FVKESK. The CDR3 totals 15 residues. V lost 1 base, J lost 4 bases, and 13 bases lay in between. For the CDR3, the DNA is TGTGCCAGCAGCCAAGCTCAGGGGCAGGGCACTGAAGCTTTCTTT. It codes for CASSQAQGQGTEAFF.

In this sample, this clone turned up once. The chain carries TRBV27 and TRBJ1-4; 7 positions match TRBD1. Trimming at V came to 6 bases and at J to 5 bases, leaving 6 bases not matched to a gene. This CDR3 is 14 amino acids long. The germline V gene encodes CDR1 MNHEY and CDR2 SMNVEV (reference sequence). CDR3 in DNA: TGTGCCAGCAGGCTCGCAGGGGGGAATGAAAAACTGTTTTTT. It encodes CASRLAGGNEKLFF. Variable domain in full (rest from reference TRBV27 and TRBJ1-4): EAQVTQNPRYLITVTGKKLTVTCSQNMNHEYMSWYRQDPGLGLRQIYYSMNVEVTDKGDVPEGYKVSRKEKRNFPLILESPSPNQTSLYFCASRLAGGNEKLFFGSGTQLSVL.

J is TRBJ1-1 and V is TRBV6-5, with 7 bases matching TRBD1. The CDR3 length is 15 residues. In germline, CDR1 is MNHEY, CDR2 SVGAGI. Trimming removed 6 bases from V and 2 bases from J; junction bases left unmatched: 9. As DNA, the CDR3 is TGTGCCAGCAGAGTCAAGACAGGGATAAACACTGAAGCTTTCTTT. Protein: CASRVKTGINTEAFF.